A single T cell receptor (beta chain) is shown here with its context. The antigen is not known. The treatment: roughly 18 received Ad26.COV2.S at low or high dose, single or two shots; 5 received placebo; per-sample allocation not given. Day 63 after the first injection of vaccine or placebo was the sampling time. The sample is drawn from a study of Ad26.COV2.S vaccination and SARS-CoV-2 variants. Study-wide results and caveats: With respect to non-spike TCR breadth, vaccine and placebo recipients were similar.

The CDR3 has 14 residues. The germline CDR1 and CDR2 sequences are KGHSY and FQNENV. With 2 bases removed from V and 3 bases from J, the gap between germline ends came to 10 bases. Profiling relied on immunoSEQ multiplex PCR, and the TCRdb table lists in-frame clones only, not all of them. This sample has approximately 340,000 clones; 70% to 90% occur once, and the top ten carry 3% to 4%. The chain recombines TRBV16 with TRBJ1-1; D perhaps matches TRBD1 (5 bases). This sequence originates from a person between 18 and 65 years old who received the Ad26.COV2.S COVID-19 vaccine or a placebo. The specimen was peripheral blood, collected in a trial of Ad26.COV2.S vaccine versus placebo. CDR3 sequence: CASSQADSYTEAFF. In DNA, the CDR3 is TGTGCCAGCAGCCAAGCAGACAGTTACACTGAAGCTTTCTTT.